The sequence of this TCR beta chain was determined in a study of control samples from healthy donors and cancer patients (TCRdb year 2020). Remarks on this clone: What antigen it recognizes has not been identified. Base qualities are not at hand, and no much larger clone is one base apart.

From the germline V gene (reference sequence), CDR1 is GTSNPN and CDR2 is SVGIG. Reading from cysteine to phenylalanine, the CDR3 counts 14 amino acids. Left in the record is the CDR3 DNA by itself, 42 bases read in frame from the first base. V drops 4 bases and J drops 4 bases, leaving 16 bases in between. Libraries were built with the immunoSEQ multiplex PCR assay. This is the immuneACCESS table as TCRdb keeps it, with only in-frame sequences that have V and J called. A part of the clones is gone; compared with another copy, unresolved V genes explain less than half, and the rest is unexplained. The sample table shows hundreds of thousands of clones, and over 75% are seen once. The leading ten clones occupy about an eighth of the sample.

The chain uses TRBV30 and TRBJ1-2; TRBD1 is possibly the D segment (6 matching bases). The sequence came from a woman in her fifties or sixties with lung cancer. Input material: PBMCs. The CDR3 amino acid sequence is: CAWNPAGTIYGYTF. DNA sequence: TGTGCCTGGAACCCAGCAGGGACAATCTATGGCTACACCTTC.